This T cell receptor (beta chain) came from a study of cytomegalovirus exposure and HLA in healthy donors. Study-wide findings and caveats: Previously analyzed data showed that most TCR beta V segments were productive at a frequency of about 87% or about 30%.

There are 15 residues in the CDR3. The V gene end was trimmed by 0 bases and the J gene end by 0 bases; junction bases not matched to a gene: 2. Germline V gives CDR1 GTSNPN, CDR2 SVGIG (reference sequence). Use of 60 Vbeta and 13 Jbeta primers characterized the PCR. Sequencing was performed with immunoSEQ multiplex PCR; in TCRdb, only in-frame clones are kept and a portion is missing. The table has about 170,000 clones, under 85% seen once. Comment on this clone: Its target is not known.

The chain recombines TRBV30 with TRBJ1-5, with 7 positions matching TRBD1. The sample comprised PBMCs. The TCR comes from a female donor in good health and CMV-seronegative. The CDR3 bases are TGTGCCTGGAGTGTAGGGACAGATAGCAATCAGCCCCAGCATTTT. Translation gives CAWSVGTDSNQPQHF.